Ten or more counts support the clone carrying this T cell receptor beta chain. This sample is drawn from a study of T-cell reconstitution after alpha-beta-depleted transplantation in children. Unique molecular identifiers were built into the TCRbeta library. TCRdb passed the PCR reads through MiXCR, listing each CDR3 protein once. The data contain hundreds of thousands of distinct CDR3 sequences, 16% of them singletons. The CDR3 is made up of 13 amino acids. V was clipped by 2 bases and J by 5 bases, with 7 bases between them. The germline V gene encodes CDR1 SGHTA and CDR2 FQGNSA. This sample comprised PBMCs from the stem cell graft donor, obtained from the stem cell graft. The genes are TRBV7-2 and TRBJ1-5; unclear D gene. The source of this sequence is a human donor who donated a stem cell graft to a child with acute myeloid leukemia. As DNA, the CDR3 is TGTGCCAGCAGCTTATACGGTGATCAGCCCCAGCATTTT. It encodes CASSLYGDQPQHF.